Below, 24 T cell receptor beta chains from the same sample are listed, as sequenced in a study of blood T cell repertoires in COVID-19. Measured with immunoSEQ multiplex PCR; TCRdb has only the in-frame clones, and not every one. The profile shows about 120,000 clones, 80% to 90% of them singletons. Specimen: peripheral blood. These receptors all stem from a man between 65 and 85 years old with active or convalescent COVID-19.

The CDR3 spells CASTGGTGTPQQFF. In DNA, the CDR3 is TGTGCCAGCACCGGTGGGACAGGGACACCTCAGCAGTTCTTC. The chain joins TRBV28 to TRBJ2-1; 9 bases are shared with TRBD1. The CDR3 runs 14 residues. V shed 7 bases and J 11 bases; nucleotides not matched to a gene: 12. Germline loops: CDR1 MDHEN, CDR2 SYDVKM.

The V gene is TRBV29-1, the J gene TRBJ2-2, with TRBD2 matching over 7 bases. Trimming cost V 5 bases and J 8 bases; bases outside gene matches: 2. CDR3 length: 11 residues. Per germline, CDR1 SQVTM and CDR2 ANQGSEA. The CDR3 sequence: CSVLLAGELFF. The CDR3 bases are TGCAGCGTTTTACTAGCGGGGGAGCTGTTTTTT.

V is TRBV10-3 and J is TRBJ2-3, with 8 bases lining up with TRBD2. J gave up 4 bases and V 7 bases, and 7 bases lay outside the gene matches. From germline, CDR1 is ENHRY and CDR2 SYGVKD. The CDR3 totals 14 residues. The CDR3 region has the DNA TGTGCCATCAAGCGGGAGAAGGTCGCAGATACGCAGTATTTT. Translated: CAIKREKVADTQYF.

This rearrangement joins TRBV7-6 to TRBJ2-1; the match to TRBD2 covers 7 bases. This CDR3 has 13 amino acids. The germline V gene encodes CDR1 SGHVS and CDR2 FNYEAQ. Trimming took 5 bases from V and 10 from J; bases not matched to a gene: 8. In nucleotides, the CDR3 is TGTGCCAGCAGCCTCACGACTAGCTCCGAGCAGTTCTTC. Amino acid sequence: CASSLTTSSEQFF.

The rearrangement joins TRBV2 to TRBJ1-1, with D possibly being TRBD1 (6 bases). The CDR3 contains 13 residues. Germline V gene sequence: CDR1 SNHLY, CDR2 FYNNEI. Trimming removed 6 bases from V and 1 base from J, with 9 bases in between. The CDR3 region has the DNA TGTGCCAGCAGGACGGACAGGAACACTGAAGCTTTCTTT. Translating gives CASRTDRNTEAFF.

The chain couples TRBV6-5 to TRBJ2-7; TRBD2 agrees at 9 bases. The germline V gene has CDR1 MNHEY and CDR2 SVGAGI. Unmatched junction bases numbered 3, after V lost 6 bases and J lost 0 bases. The CDR3 spans 14 residues. The CDR3: CASRGLANSYEQYF. The CDR3 DNA follows: TGTGCCAGCAGAGGACTAGCGAACTCCTACGAGCAGTACTTC.

The chain employs TRBV19 and TRBJ1-5; 8 bases fit TRBD1. The CDR3 covers 14 residues. J was trimmed by 6 bases and V by 7 bases; bases with no gene match: 8. In germline, CDR1 is LNHDA, CDR2 SQIVND (reference sequence). The CDR3 coding sequence is TGTGCCAGTACCTTGTCAGGGGGCGTTCAGCCCCAGCATTTT. This encodes CASTLSGGVQPQHF.

The V call is TRBV5-1, the J call TRBJ2-5; 8 bases are shared with TRBD2. The V gene's germline CDR1 is SGHRS and CDR2 YFSETQ. The CDR3 loop spans 15 amino acids. V lost 3 bases, J lost 4 bases, and 8 bases stayed unmatched. The CDR3 reads CASSSIAGTGETQYF. Written as DNA, the CDR3 is TGCGCCAGCAGCTCTATAGCGGGAACCGGAGAGACCCAGTACTTC.

The CDR3 is CAWRTGGGLSSYNEQFF. The DNA for the CDR3 is TGTGCCTGGAGAACAGGGGGCGGATTGAGCTCCTACAATGAGCAGTTCTTC. V is TRBV30 and J is TRBJ2-1; 9 bases fit TRBD1. J gave up 0 bases and V 3 bases, and 9 bases lay outside the gene matches. The CDR3 runs to 17 residues. Germline V lookup: CDR1 GTSNPN, CDR2 SVGIG (reference sequence).

This clone occurred once. The rearrangement uses TRBV19 and TRBJ2-6, with 9 bases that match TRBD2. The CDR3 sequence is 18 residues long. The V and J ends lost 5 bases and 0 bases, in that order; junction bases with no gene match: 8. The V gene's germline CDR1 is LNHDA and CDR2 SQIVND (reference sequence). As DNA, the CDR3 is TGTGCCAGTAGTGTCCTGACTAGCGGTAGCTCTGGGGCCAACGTCCTGACTTTC. Translated, it gives CASSVLTSGSSGANVLTF.

J is TRBJ2-7 and V is TRBV28; 8 bases are a match to TRBD2. There are 16 residues in the CDR3. CDR1 and CDR2 (germline): MDHEN, SYDVKM. The V and J ends lost 4 bases and 2 bases, in that order; junction bases with no gene match: 10. This chain's CDR3 is CASSYVSGRGAYEQYF. CDR3 in DNA: TGTGCCAGCAGTTACGTCAGCGGGAGAGGGGCCTACGAGCAGTACTTC.

This clone turned up a few times. The chain links TRBV10-1 to TRBJ1-6; D ambiguous. Between the trimmed V and J ends, which lost 4 bases and 8 bases, there was a span of 6 bases. The CDR3 runs to 12 residues. Germline V gives CDR1 WNHNN, CDR2 SYGVQD (reference sequence). This CDR3 reads CASSGGHSPLHF. The CDR3 nucleotides are TGCGCCAGCAGTGGTGGCCATTCACCCCTCCACTTT.

The chain carries TRBV15 and TRBJ2-7; D is unclear. V lost 0 bases to trimming and J lost 3 bases, with 9 bases between them. CDR1 and CDR2 from the germline V gene are LNHNV and YYDKDF (reference sequence). This CDR3 spans 14 amino acids. The CDR3 DNA reads as TGTGCCACCAGCAGAGATACGGGTCTCTACGAGCAGTACTTC. It specifies CATSRDTGLYEQYF.

This clone was seen once. The J gene is TRBJ1-4, the V gene TRBV7-3; 9 nucleotides agree with TRBD1. Germline loops: CDR1 SGHTA, CDR2 FQGTGA. The CDR3 spans 16 residues. J lost 7 bases, V lost 3 bases, and 9 bases had no gene match. CDR3 loop: CASSFGTGTAFEKLFF. CDR3 in DNA: TGTGCCAGCAGCTTCGGGACAGGGACGGCGTTTGAAAAACTGTTTTTT.

J is TRBJ1-2 and V is TRBV3-1 (or the pseudogene TRBV3-2); D is ambiguous. The CDR3 is made up of 12 amino acids. Germline CDR1 and CDR2: LGHDT and YNNKEL (reference sequence). Trimming cost V 1 base and J 8 bases, with 8 bases left between them. CDR3 protein: CASSQGSGGYTF. CDR3 nucleotide sequence: TGTGCCAGCAGCCAAGGCTCGGGAGGCTACACCTTC.

The chain has TRBV19 and TRBJ2-1, with a tentative D call TRBD2 (5 bases). Trimming removed 6 bases from V and 0 bases from J, with 9 bases in between. The length of the CDR3 is 14 residues. Germline CDR1 is LNHDA and CDR2 is SQIVND (reference sequence). For the CDR3, the DNA is TGTGCCAGTAGGCGGAGGAGCTCCTACAATGAGCAGTTCTTC. Protein product: CASRRRSSYNEQFF.

This chain joins TRBV24-1 and TRBJ1-1; D unclear. CDR1 and CDR2 from the germline V gene are KGHDR and SFDVKD. The CDR3 is 14 residues long. Trimming stripped 4 bases from V and 0 bases from J, with 8 bases between. The CDR3, as DNA: TGTGCCACCAGTGACGGGGTCCTGAACACTGAAGCTTTCTTT. This encodes CATSDGVLNTEAFF.

This rearrangement joins TRBV24-1 to TRBJ2-7, with D tentatively TRBD2 (5 bases). Germline V CDR1 and CDR2: KGHDR, SFDVKD. CDR3 length equals 18 residues. V was cut by 2 bases and J by 3 bases, with 22 bases left in between. In nucleotides, the CDR3 is TGTGCCACCAGTGATTCCCCTTCTGGGCCGTCTCGGGGCTACGAGCAGTACTTC. Translation: CATSDSPSGPSRGYEQYF.

The V call is TRBV6-2 or TRBV6-3, the J call TRBJ2-7; D unclear. Between the trimmed V and J ends, which lost 6 bases and 6 bases, there was a span of 12 bases. The length of the CDR3 is 12 residues. Germline CDR1 is MNHEY and CDR2 is SVGEGT. The DNA for the CDR3 is TGTGCCAGCAGCCGGCTAGTGGTCGAGCAGTACTTC. Translation gives CASSRLVVEQYF.

DNA for the CDR3: TGTGCCAGCAGTTACCGGGGGATGGCCTACGAGCAGTACTTC. Amino acid sequence: CASSYRGMAYEQYF. This rearrangement joins TRBV28 to TRBJ2-7; the D gene is possibly TRBD2 (6 bases). Germline V CDR1 and CDR2: MDHEN, SYDVKM. Deletions cut 4 bases from V and 2 bases from J, with 12 bases between. This CDR3 region has 14 residues. Drawing the rest from reference TRBV28 and TRBJ2-7, the complete variable domain is DVKVTQSSRYLVKRTGEKVFLECVQDMDHENMFWYRQDPGLGLRLIYFSYDVKMKEKGDIPEGYSVSREKKERFSLILESASTNQTSMYLCASSYRGMAYEQYFGPGTRLTVT.

The CDR3 protein is CAWSSGRGKNIQYF. DNA of the CDR3: TGTGCCTGGAGTTCAGGGAGGGGCAAAAACATTCAGTACTTC. V gene TRBV30 combines with J gene TRBJ2-4; TRBD2 agrees at 7 bases. The CDR3 sequence is 14 residues long. CDR1 GTSNPN and CDR2 SVGIG come from the germline V gene (reference sequence). With V trimmed by 2 bases and J by 3 bases, 4 bases remained unmatched.

The chain combines TRBV27 with TRBJ1-4, with D possibly matching TRBD1 (5 bases). The germline V and J ends were trimmed by 3 bases and 0 bases, with 8 bases remaining between them. CDR3 length: 15 amino acids. The germline V gene has CDR1 MNHEY and CDR2 SMNVEV (reference sequence). The CDR3 loop is CASSFTTATNEKLFF. In DNA, the CDR3 is TGTGCCAGCAGTTTTACGACAGCAACTAATGAAAAACTGTTTTTT.

This clone appeared a single time. V and J are TRBV11-3 and TRBJ2-4; 9 bases line up with TRBD1. Per the germline V gene, CDR1 is SGHNT and CDR2 is YENEEA. The CDR3 consists of 16 residues. The trim removed 3 bases at V and 2 bases at J, leaving 5 bases unmatched. The CDR3 DNA sequence: TGTGCCAGCAGCTTTTACAGGGGGCTGACCAAAAACATTCAGTACTTC. Amino acid sequence: CASSFYRGLTKNIQYF.

J is TRBJ1-5 and V is TRBV15, with D maybe TRBD1 (6 bases). Trimming removed 1 base from V and 0 bases from J, with 19 bases in between. The CDR3 contains 19 residues. Looked up from germline, CDR1 is LNHNV and CDR2 is YYDKDF (reference sequence). The CDR3 DNA reads TGTGCCACCAGCAGAGCCCCCTCTATTACAGGGTTTAGCAATCAGCCCCAGCATTTT. Translated, it gives CATSRAPSITGFSNQPQHF.